The source of this TCR beta chain is a study of control samples from healthy donors and cancer patients. V was shortened by 3 bases and J by 7 bases, with 6 bases between the two germline ends. Germline V gene data show CDR1 as ENHRY and CDR2 as SYGVKD. The CDR3 sequence is 12 residues long. Sequencing used immunoSEQ multiplex PCR; TCRdb keeps in-frame clones, though not all of them. The sample records about 92,000 clones, roughly 82% being singletons. The rearrangement joins TRBV10-3 to TRBJ2-2; D gene unclear. The clonotype originates from an older woman in good health. The sequenced material came from blood. This CDR3 reads CAISDSVGELFF. The CDR3 coding sequence is TGTGCCATCAGTGACTCTGTCGGGGAGCTGTTTTTT.